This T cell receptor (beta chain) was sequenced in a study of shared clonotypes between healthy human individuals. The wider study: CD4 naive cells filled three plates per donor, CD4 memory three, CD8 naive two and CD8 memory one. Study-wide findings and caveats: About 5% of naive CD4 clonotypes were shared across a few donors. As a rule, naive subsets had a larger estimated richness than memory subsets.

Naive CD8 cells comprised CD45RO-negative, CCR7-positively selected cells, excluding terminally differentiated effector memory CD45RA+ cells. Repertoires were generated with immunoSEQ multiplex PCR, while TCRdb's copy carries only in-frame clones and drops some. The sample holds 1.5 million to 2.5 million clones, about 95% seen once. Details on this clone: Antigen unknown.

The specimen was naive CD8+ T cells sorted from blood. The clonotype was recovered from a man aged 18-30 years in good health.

The DNA for the CDR3 is TGTGCCAGCAGTTTATCTCCTCTGGGAGCTACTAATGAAAAACTGTTTTTT. The encoded protein is CASSLSPLGATNEKLFF. The chain joins TRBV27 to TRBJ1-4; D is unresolved. Germline V CDR1 and CDR2: MNHEY, SMNVEV (reference sequence). With 0 bases removed from V and 2 bases from J, the gap between germline ends came to 13 bases. The CDR3 runs to 17 residues.